The TCR beta chain under discussion was sequenced for a study of cytomegalovirus exposure and HLA in healthy donors. Study information: Most genotyped donors, about 81% of about 360, had Caucasian-associated genetic ancestry.

This PCR relied on a set of 60 Vbeta primers and 13 Jbeta primers. Assay used: immunoSEQ multiplex PCR; TCRdb lists only in-frame clones, some missing. The table records roughly 120,000 clones, approximately 70% of them present only once. Nominal health characterized the donors when sampled, though unrecorded immune exposures were likely. The sample consisted of PBMCs. This TCR was recovered from a man younger than 45 in good health and CMV-seropositive.

This CDR3 is CASSAYRPVVEKLFF. Written as DNA, the CDR3 is TGTGCCAGCAGCGCCTACAGGCCCGTTGTCGAAAAACTGTTTTTT. The chain recombines TRBV5-6 with TRBJ1-4, with D possibly TRBD1 on 5 matching bases. Between the trimmed V and J ends, which lost 4 bases and 8 bases, there was a span of 18 bases. This CDR3 region has 15 residues. In germline, CDR1 is SGHDT, CDR2 YYEEEE.